This T cell receptor beta chain was sequenced in a study of cytomegalovirus exposure and HLA in healthy donors. Study-level information: Early released data had tens of millions of unique TCRs, all coming from HLA-typed donors.

In the case of this clone: Its antigen is as yet unknown.

Use of 60 Vbeta and 13 Jbeta primers characterized the PCR. Measured with immunoSEQ multiplex PCR; TCRdb has only the in-frame clones, and not every one. This sample has about 130,000 clones, with approximately 80% found just once. From germline, CDR1 is SGDLS and CDR2 YYNGEE. CDR3 length: 15 residues. Trimming cost V 4 bases and J 5 bases; bases outside gene matches: 8. Study conclusions and caveats: There were some public TCRs occurring in many donors, but most TCR sequences were rare. HLA alleles were associated with 15,000 to 20,000 TCR beta sequences in a later analysis at 0.05 false discovery rate.

This clonotype originated in a woman between 40 and 50 years old in good health and CMV-seronegative. Sequencing used PBMCs. This sequence joins TRBV9 and TRBJ2-2, with 7 bases lining up with TRBD2. The CDR3 region has the DNA TGTGCCAGCAGCCCGGGACTACTTATGACCGGGGAGCTGTTTTTT. This encodes CASSPGLLMTGELFF.